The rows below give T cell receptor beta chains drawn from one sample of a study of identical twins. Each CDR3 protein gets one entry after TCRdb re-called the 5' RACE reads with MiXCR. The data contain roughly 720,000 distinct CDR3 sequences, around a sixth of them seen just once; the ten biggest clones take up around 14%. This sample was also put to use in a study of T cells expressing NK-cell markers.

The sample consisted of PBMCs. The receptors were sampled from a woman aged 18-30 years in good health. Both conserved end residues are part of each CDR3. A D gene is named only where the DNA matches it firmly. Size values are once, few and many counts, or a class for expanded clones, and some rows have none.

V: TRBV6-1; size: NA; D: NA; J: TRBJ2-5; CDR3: CASSEDGTVETQYF; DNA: TGTGCCAGCAGTGAAGATGGGACTGTTGAGACCCAGTACTTC
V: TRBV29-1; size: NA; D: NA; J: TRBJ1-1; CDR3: CSVYKQGNTEAFF; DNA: TGCAGCGTGTATAAACAGGGAAACACTGAAGCTTTCTTT
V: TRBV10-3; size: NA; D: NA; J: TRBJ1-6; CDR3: CAISSSGDDLHF; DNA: TGTGCCATCAGCTCATCAGGGGACGACCTCCACTTT
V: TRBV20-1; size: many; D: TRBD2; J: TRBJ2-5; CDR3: CSARVISGRQILGGTQYF; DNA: TGCAGTGCTAGAGTGATCAGCGGGAGACAGATCCTAGGTGGGACCCAGTACTTC
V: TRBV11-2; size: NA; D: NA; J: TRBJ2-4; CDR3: CASSRLQGGIVKNIQYF; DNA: TGTGCCAGCAGCCGACTTCAGGGGGGGATAGTCAAAAACATTCAGTACTTC
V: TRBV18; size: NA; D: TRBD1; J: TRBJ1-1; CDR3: CASSRGQGTGNTEAFF; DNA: TGTGCCAGCTCCCGCGGACAGGGGACGGGGAACACTGAAGCTTTCTTT
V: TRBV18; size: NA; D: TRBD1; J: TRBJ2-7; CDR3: CASSPPGTGGAGQYF; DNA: TGTGCCAGCTCACCACCCGGGACAGGGGGCGCGGGGCAGTACTTC
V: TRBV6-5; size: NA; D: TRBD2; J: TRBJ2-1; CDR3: CASSYRAGSLDEQFF; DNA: TGTGCCAGCAGTTATAGAGCGGGAAGCCTCGATGAGCAGTTCTTC
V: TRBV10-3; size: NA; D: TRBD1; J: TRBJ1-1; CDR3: CAIRIGQGASEAFF; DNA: TGTGCCATCAGAATAGGACAGGGGGCCTCTGAAGCTTTCTTT
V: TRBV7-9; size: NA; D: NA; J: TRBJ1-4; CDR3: CASSLIRENGGEKLFF; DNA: TGTGCCAGCAGCTTAATCCGTGAGAACGGGGGTGAAAAACTGTTTTTT
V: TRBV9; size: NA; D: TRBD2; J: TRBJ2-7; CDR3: CASSVSPSGAYEQYF; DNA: TGTGCCAGCAGCGTAAGTCCTAGCGGGGCCTACGAGCAGTACTTC
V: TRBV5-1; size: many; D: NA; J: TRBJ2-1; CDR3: CASSFRDSYNEQFF; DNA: TGCGCCAGCAGCTTCAGGGACTCTTACAATGAGCAGTTCTTC
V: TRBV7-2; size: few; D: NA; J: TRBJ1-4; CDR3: CASSSSATNEKLFF; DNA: TGTGCCAGCAGCTCCAGTGCAACTAATGAAAAACTGTTTTTT
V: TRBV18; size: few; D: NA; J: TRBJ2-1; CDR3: CASSLRQGSEQFF; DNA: TGTGCCAGCTCCTTGCGCCAAGGTAGTGAGCAGTTCTTC
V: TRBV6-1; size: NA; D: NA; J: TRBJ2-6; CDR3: CASSEAEANIYSGANVLTF; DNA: TGTGCCAGCAGTGAAGCGGAAGCCAACATCTACTCTGGGGCCAACGTCCTGACTTTC
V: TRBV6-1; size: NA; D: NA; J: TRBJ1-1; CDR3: CASSLQAGEAFF; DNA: TGTGCCAGCAGCTTACAAGCTGGTGAAGCTTTCTTT
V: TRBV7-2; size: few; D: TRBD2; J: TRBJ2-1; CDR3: CASSSPLAGSYNEQFF; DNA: TGTGCCAGCAGCTCTCCACTAGCGGGATCCTACAATGAGCAGTTCTTC
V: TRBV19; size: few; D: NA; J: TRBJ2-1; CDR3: CASSTRKGGYYNEQFF; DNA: TGTGCCAGTAGTACCCGGAAGGGGGGGTACTACAATGAGCAGTTCTTC
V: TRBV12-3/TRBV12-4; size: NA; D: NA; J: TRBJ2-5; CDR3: CASSLTGSTETQYF; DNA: TGTGCCAGCAGTTTGACGGGATCGACGGAGACCCAGTACTTC